The source of this T cell receptor (beta chain) is a study of beta chain features in type 1 diabetes. Reverse transcription of all isolated RNA meant that expressed TCRB transcripts were sequenced. Sequenced by immunoSEQ multiplex PCR; TCRdb stores in-frame clones only, minus some. The table lists about 15,000 clones, roughly two fifths of them singletons. The CDR3 extends over 13 amino acids. V was cut by 4 bases and J by 7 bases, with 11 bases left in between. Germline V CDR1 and CDR2: MNHEY, SMNVEV (reference sequence). The chain links TRBV27 to TRBJ1-5; tentative D call: TRBD1 (5 bases). The source of this sequence is a woman between 40 and 55 years old in good health. The sequencing sample was made of stem cell memory CD4+ T cells from blood. CDR3 loop: CASSSRVWQPQHF. In DNA form, the CDR3 reads TGTGCCAGCAGTTCCAGGGTTTGGCAGCCCCAGCATTTT.